This TCR beta chain was retrieved from a study of radiotherapy plus CTLA-4 blockade in lung cancer. The V end was cut by 5 bases, the J end by 0 bases, with 10 bases between. Germline V gene lookup returns CDR1 KGHSH and CDR2 LQKENI. The CDR3 totals 14 residues. The method was immunoSEQ multiplex PCR; TCRdb's version includes in-frame clones alone and lacks a portion of them. This table has 70,000 to 100,000 clones, roughly 86% appearing once. This clone was detected once. The J gene is TRBJ1-2, the V gene TRBV18; possibly TRBD1 for D (5 bases). This material consisted of peripheral blood, taken from a patient treated with radiotherapy plus ipilimumab. The clonotype comes from a human donor with non-small cell lung cancer who had a partial response to radiotherapy plus ipilimumab. The CDR3 protein is CASSSGTSNYGYTF. The CDR3, as DNA: TGTGCCAGCTCATCCGGGACTTCTAACTATGGCTACACCTTC.